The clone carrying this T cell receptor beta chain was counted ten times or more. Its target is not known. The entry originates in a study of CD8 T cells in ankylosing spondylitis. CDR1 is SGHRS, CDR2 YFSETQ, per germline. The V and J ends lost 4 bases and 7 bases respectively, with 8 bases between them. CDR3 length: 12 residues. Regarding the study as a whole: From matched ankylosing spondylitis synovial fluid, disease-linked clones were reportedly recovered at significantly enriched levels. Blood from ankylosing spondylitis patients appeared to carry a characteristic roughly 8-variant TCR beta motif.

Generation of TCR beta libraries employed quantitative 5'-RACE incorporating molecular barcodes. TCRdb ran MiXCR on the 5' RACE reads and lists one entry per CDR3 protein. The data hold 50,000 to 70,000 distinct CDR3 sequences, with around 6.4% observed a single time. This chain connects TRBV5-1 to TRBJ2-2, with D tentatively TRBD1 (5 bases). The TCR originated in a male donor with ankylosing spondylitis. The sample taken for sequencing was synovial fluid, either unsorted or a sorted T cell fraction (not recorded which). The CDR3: CASSPQGGELFF. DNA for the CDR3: TGCGCCAGCAGCCCGCAGGGCGGGGAGCTGTTTTTT.